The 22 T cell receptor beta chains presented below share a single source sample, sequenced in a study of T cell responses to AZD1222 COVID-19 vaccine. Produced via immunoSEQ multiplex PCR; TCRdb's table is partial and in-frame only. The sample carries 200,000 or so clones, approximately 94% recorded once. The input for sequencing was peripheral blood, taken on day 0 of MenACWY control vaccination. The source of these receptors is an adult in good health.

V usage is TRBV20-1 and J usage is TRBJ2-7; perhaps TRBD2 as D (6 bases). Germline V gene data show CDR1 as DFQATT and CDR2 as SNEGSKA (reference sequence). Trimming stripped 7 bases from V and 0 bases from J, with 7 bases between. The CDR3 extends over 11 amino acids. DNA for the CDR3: TGCAGTGTAGCGGTCTCCTACGAGCAGTACTTC. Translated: CSVAVSYEQYF.

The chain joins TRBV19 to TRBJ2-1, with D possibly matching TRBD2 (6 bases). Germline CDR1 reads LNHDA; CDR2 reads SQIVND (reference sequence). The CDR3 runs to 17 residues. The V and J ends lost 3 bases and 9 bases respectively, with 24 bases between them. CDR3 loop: CASSIRGIRGYRVEQFF. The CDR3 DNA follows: TGTGCCAGTAGTATTCGAGGTATCCGGGGGTATCGGGTTGAGCAGTTCTTC.

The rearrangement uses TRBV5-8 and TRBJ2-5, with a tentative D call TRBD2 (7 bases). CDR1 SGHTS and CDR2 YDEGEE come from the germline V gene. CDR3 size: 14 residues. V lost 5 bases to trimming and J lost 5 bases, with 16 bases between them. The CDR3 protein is CASSWSGGMETQYF. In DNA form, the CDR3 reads TGTGCCAGCAGTTGGTCGGGGGGCATGGAGACCCAGTACTTC.

CDR3 in amino acids: CASTFQTGNTIYF. In nucleotides, the CDR3 is TGTGCCAGCACTTTTCAGACGGGAAACACCATATATTTT. The chain links TRBV28 to TRBJ1-3; D is unresolved. This CDR3 comprises 13 residues. Germline V gene lookup returns CDR1 MDHEN and CDR2 SYDVKM. V dropped 7 bases and J dropped 4 bases, with 11 bases sitting between them.

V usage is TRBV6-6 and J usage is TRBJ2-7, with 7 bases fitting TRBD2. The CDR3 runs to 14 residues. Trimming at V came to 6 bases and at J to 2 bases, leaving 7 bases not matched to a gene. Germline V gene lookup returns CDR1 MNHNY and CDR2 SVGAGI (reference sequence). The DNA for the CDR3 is TGTGCCAGCAGCTCGGAGCGGGGAGCCTACGAGCAGTACTTC. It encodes CASSSERGAYEQYF.

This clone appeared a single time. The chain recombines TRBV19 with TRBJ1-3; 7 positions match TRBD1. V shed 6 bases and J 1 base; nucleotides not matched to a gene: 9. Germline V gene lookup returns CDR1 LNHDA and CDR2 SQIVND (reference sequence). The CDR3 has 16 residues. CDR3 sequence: CASRTGRYRSGNTIYF. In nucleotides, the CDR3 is TGTGCCAGTAGGACAGGGAGGTATAGGTCTGGAAACACCATATATTTT.

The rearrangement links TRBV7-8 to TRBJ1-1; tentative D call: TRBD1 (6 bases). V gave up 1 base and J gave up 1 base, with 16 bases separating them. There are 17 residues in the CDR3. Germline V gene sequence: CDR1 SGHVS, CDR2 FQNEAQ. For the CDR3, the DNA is TGTGCCAGCAGCTTAGGTACAGGGATGTATTCGAACACTGAAGCTTTCTTT. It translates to CASSLGTGMYSNTEAFF.

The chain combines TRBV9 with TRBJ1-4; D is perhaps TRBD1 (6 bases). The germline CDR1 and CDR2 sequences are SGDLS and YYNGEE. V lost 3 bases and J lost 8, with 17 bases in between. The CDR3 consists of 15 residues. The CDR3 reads CASSARQMQGEKLFF. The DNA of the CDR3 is TGTGCCAGCAGCGCGAGGCAAATGCAGGGGGAAAAACTGTTTTTT. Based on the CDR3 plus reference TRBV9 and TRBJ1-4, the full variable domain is DSGVTQTPKHLITATGQRVTLRCSPRSGDLSVYWYQQSLDQGLQFLIQYYNGEERAKGNILERFSAQQFPDLHSELNLSSLELGDSALYFCASSARQMQGEKLFFGSGTQLSVL.

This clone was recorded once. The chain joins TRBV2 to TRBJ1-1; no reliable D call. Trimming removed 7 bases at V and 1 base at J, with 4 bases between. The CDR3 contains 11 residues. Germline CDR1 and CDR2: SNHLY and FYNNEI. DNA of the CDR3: TGTGCCAGCACAGCGAACACTGAAGCTTTCTTT. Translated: CASTANTEAFF.

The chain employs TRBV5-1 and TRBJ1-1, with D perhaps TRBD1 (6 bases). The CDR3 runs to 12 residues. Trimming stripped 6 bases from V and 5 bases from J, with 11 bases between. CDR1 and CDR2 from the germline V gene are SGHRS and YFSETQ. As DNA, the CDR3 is TGCGCCAGCAACAAGGGGGGAACTGAAGCTTTCTTT. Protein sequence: CASNKGGTEAFF.

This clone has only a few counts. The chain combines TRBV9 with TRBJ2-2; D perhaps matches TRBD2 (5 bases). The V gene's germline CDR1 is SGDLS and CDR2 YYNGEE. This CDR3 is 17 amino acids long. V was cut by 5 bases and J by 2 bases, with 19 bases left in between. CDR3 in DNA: TGTGCCAGCAGGGCGGATGGCGGGCAGACTAACACCGGGGAGCTGTTTTTT. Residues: CASRADGGQTNTGELFF.

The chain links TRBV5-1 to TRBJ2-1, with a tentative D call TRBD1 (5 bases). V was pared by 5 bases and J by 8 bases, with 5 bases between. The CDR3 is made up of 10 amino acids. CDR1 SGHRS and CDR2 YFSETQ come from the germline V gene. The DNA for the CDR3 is TGCGCCAGCAGAGGGGATGAGCAGTTCTTC. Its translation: CASRGDEQFF.

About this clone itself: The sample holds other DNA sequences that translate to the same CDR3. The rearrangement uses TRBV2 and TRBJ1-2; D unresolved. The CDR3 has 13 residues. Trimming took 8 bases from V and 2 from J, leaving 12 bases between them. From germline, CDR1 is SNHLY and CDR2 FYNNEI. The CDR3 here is CASSLGLNYGYTF. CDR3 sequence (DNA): TGTGCCAGCTCCCTCGGGCTCAACTATGGCTACACCTTC.

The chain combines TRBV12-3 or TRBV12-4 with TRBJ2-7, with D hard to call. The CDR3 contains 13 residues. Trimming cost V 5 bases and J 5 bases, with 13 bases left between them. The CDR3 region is CASSPPERNEQYF. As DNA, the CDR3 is TGTGCCAGCAGTCCCCCCGAGAGGAACGAGCAGTACTTC.

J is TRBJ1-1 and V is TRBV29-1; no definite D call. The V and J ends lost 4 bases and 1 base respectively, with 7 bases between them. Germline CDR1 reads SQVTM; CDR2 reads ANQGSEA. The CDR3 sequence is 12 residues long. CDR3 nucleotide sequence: TGCAGCGTTGCTGATACGAACACTGAAGCTTTCTTT. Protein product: CSVADTNTEAFF. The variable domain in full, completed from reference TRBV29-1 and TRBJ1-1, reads SAVISQKPSRDICQRGTSLTIQCQVDSQVTMMFWYRQQPGQSLTLIATANQGSEATYESGFVIDKFPISRPNLTFSTLTVSNMSPEDSSIYLCSVADTNTEAFFGQGTRLTVV.

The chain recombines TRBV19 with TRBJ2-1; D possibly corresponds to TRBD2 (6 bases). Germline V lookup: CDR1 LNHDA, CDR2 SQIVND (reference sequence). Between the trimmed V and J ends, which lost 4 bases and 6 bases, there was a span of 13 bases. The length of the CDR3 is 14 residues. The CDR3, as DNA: TGTGCCAGTAGTACCTCGACTAGGCTCAATGAGCAGTTCTTC. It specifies CASSTSTRLNEQFF.

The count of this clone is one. For the CDR3, the DNA is TGCGCCAGCAGCCAAGCACAGGGTACCCCCTATGGCTACACCTTC. Translation gives CASSQAQGTPYGYTF. The chain uses TRBV4-3 and TRBJ1-2; D is possibly TRBD1 (6 bases). Per the germline V gene, CDR1 is LGHNA and CDR2 is YSLEER. The CDR3 spans 15 residues. Between the trimmed V and J ends, which lost 1 base and 4 bases, there was a span of 13 bases.

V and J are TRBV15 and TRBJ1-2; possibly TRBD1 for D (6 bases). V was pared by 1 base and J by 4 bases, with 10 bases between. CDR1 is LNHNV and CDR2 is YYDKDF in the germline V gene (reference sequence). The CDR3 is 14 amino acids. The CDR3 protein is CATSRGRQVYGYTF. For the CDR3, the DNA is TGTGCCACCAGCAGAGGGAGACAGGTCTATGGCTACACCTTC.

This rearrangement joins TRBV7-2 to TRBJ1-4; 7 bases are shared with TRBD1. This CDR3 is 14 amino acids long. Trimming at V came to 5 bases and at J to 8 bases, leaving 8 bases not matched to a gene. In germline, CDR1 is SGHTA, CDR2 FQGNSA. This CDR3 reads CASSPRQGDEKLFF. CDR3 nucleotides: TGTGCCAGCAGCCCAAGACAGGGCGACGAAAAACTGTTTTTT.

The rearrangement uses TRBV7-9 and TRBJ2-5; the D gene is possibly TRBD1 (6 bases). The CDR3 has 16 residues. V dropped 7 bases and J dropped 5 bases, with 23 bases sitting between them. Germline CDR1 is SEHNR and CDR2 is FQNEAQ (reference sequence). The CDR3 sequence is CASNPWRSQGGETQYF. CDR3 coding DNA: TGTGCCAGCAATCCCTGGAGGTCACAGGGTGGGGAGACCCAGTACTTC.

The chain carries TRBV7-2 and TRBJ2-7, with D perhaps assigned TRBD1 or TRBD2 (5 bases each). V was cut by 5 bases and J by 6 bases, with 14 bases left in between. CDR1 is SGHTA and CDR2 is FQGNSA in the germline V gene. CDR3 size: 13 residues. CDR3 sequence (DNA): TGTGCCAGCAGCGATCCCCTGGGACGCGAGCAGTACTTC. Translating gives CASSDPLGREQYF.

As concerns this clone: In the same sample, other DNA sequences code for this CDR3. CDR3 amino acids: CAWSGGNQPQHF. The CDR3 DNA is TGTGCCTGGAGTGGCGGTAATCAGCCCCAGCATTTT. The J gene is TRBJ1-5, the V gene TRBV30, with no clear D. This CDR3 region has 12 residues. Germline CDR1 and CDR2: GTSNPN and SVGIG (reference sequence). Deletions cut 1 base from V and 4 bases from J, with 5 bases between.